Listed here are 32 T cell receptor beta chains from one sample, sequenced in a study of follicular helper T cells after annual influenza vaccination. Some clones are missing from TCRdb's copy, which holds only in-frame ones; the method was immunoSEQ multiplex PCR. The sample holds 7,500 to 9,500 clones, about four fifths seen once. Time point in this sample: 2014-2015 season, pre-vaccination. Sequences were derived from CXCR5+ CD38- circulating T follicular helper cells from blood, sampled on the day of influenza vaccination. Subset reported: circulating Tfh, non-naive CD4+CXCR5+PD-1+ (ICOS+CD38+ or ICOS-CD38-). These receptor sequences come from an adult who received the influenza vaccine.

J is TRBJ2-3 and V is TRBV6-4; D not resolved. This CDR3 comprises 13 residues. Trimming shortened V by 4 bases and J by 5 bases, and 10 bases separated the two germline ends. Germline values: CDR1 MRHNA, CDR2 SNTAGT. CDR3 loop: CASSVRVGDTQYF. The CDR3 DNA reads as TGTGCCAGCAGTGTTAGGGTTGGAGATACGCAGTATTTT.

The J gene is TRBJ2-5, the V gene TRBV5-8; 9 positions match TRBD2. Trimming took 2 bases from V and 5 from J; bases not matched to a gene: 4. Germline lookup yields CDR1 SGHTS and CDR2 YDEGEE. This CDR3 has 14 residues. CDR3 DNA: TGTGCCAGCAGCTTTGGGACTAGCTTGGAGACCCAGTACTTC. Its translation is CASSFGTSLETQYF.

The V gene is TRBV30, the J gene TRBJ2-2; perhaps TRBD1 as D (5 bases). Germline loops: CDR1 GTSNPN, CDR2 SVGIG (reference sequence). The V gene lost 4 bases and the J gene lost 6 bases, with 12 bases spanning the gap. This CDR3 has 13 amino acids. The CDR3 DNA reads as TGTGCCTGGACAAGCAGGGCCCCCGGGGAGCTGTTTTTT. Its protein product is CAWTSRAPGELFF.

V is TRBV28 and J is TRBJ2-4; D gene uncertain. The CDR3 contains 16 residues. Trimming removed 6 bases from V and 0 bases from J, with 15 bases in between. CDR1 and CDR2 (germline): MDHEN, SYDVKM. The DNA of the CDR3 is TGTGCCAGCAGGAACACAGTGGGGTTAGCCAAAAACATTCAGTACTTC. Translating it yields CASRNTVGLAKNIQYF.

The rearrangement joins TRBV15 to TRBJ2-2; D might be TRBD1 (6 bases). The length of the CDR3 is 16 residues. The V and J ends lost 0 bases and 5 bases respectively, with 13 bases between them. Germline CDR1 LNHNV, CDR2 YYDKDF (reference sequence). The CDR3 spells CATSRDRDNPTGELFF. The CDR3 DNA follows: TGTGCCACCAGCAGAGACCGGGACAATCCTACCGGGGAGCTGTTTTTT.

The chain couples TRBV14 to TRBJ2-5, with 8 bases lining up with TRBD2. Looked up from germline, CDR1 is SGHDN and CDR2 is FVKESK. Germline trimming cut 2 bases from V and 3 bases from J; bases unmatched to any gene: 5. The CDR3 consists of 15 residues. This CDR3 is CASSQLPGLEETQYF. The CDR3 DNA reads TGTGCCAGCAGCCAACTCCCGGGACTAGAAGAGACCCAGTACTTC.

The chain recombines TRBV10-2 with TRBJ2-5; weak D call: TRBD2 (5 bases). The V end lost 5 bases, the J end lost 5 bases, and 15 bases lay between the germline ends. Germline values: CDR1 WSHSY, CDR2 SAAADI. The length of the CDR3 is 14 residues. The CDR3 spells CASSPQSSEETQYF. CDR3 nucleotides: TGCGCCAGCAGTCCTCAGAGTAGCGAGGAGACCCAGTACTTC.

This chain uses TRBV29-1 with TRBJ1-2; 7 bases align to TRBD1. V shed 7 bases, J shed 8 bases, and the junction held 10 bases outside the gene matches. The CDR3 runs to 12 residues. CDR1 is SQVTM and CDR2 is ANQGSEA in the germline V gene. CDR3 amino acids: CSAHNGDSGYTF. As DNA, the CDR3 is TGCAGCGCTCACAATGGGGACAGCGGCTACACCTTC.

The CDR3 region has the DNA TGTGCCAGCTCACCGACCCCGGGACAGGGGGCTTACGAGCAGTACTTC. Translated, it gives CASSPTPGQGAYEQYF. The chain joins TRBV18 to TRBJ2-7, with 12 bases that match TRBD1. The CDR3 length is 16 residues. The germline CDR1 and CDR2 sequences are KGHSH and LQKENI. The junction had 7 bases not matched to a gene; V was cut back by 3 bases and J by 4 bases.

CDR3 protein: CATSRDGMKTETQYF. The CDR3 nucleotides are TGTGCCACCAGCAGAGATGGGATGAAAACCGAGACCCAGTACTTC. The chain uses TRBV15 and TRBJ2-5, with D hard to call. This CDR3 has 15 residues. Germline CDR1 is LNHNV and CDR2 is YYDKDF (reference sequence). V gave up 0 bases and J gave up 5 bases, with 13 bases separating them.

V usage is TRBV2 and J usage is TRBJ2-7; D gene uncertain. The CDR3 is 12 residues long. V was trimmed by 4 bases and J by 0 bases, leaving 4 bases between them. The germline V gene encodes CDR1 SNHLY and CDR2 FYNNEI. Here the CDR3 DNA reads TGTGCCAGCAGTGCTTTCTCCTACGAGCAGTACTTC. It specifies CASSAFSYEQYF.

This clone was seen a handful of times. V is TRBV20-1 and J is TRBJ1-1; no clear D gene. Between the trimmed V and J ends, which lost 3 bases and 6 bases, there was a span of 8 bases. CDR1 is DFQATT and CDR2 is SNEGSKA in the germline V gene (reference sequence). This CDR3 is 11 amino acids long. The CDR3 DNA is TGCAGTGCTAGGAAAGGCGCTGAAGCTTTCTTT. Translation: CSARKGAEAFF.

The genes are TRBV6-6 and TRBJ1-4; D ambiguous. The germline V gene encodes CDR1 MNHNY and CDR2 SVGAGI (reference sequence). CDR3 length equals 15 residues. The V and J ends lost 5 bases and 4 bases respectively, with 14 bases between them. CDR3 DNA: TGTGCCAGCAGTCAGTACACGGTTAATAATGAAAAACTGTTTTTT. It specifies CASSQYTVNNEKLFF.

The V call is TRBV9, the J call TRBJ2-3; D not certain. The CDR3 covers 13 residues. V lost 0 bases, J lost 4 bases, and 6 bases lay in between. Germline V gives CDR1 SGDLS, CDR2 YYNGEE. The CDR3 spells CASSVAHSDTQYF. The CDR3 DNA is TGTGCCAGCAGCGTAGCTCACTCAGATACGCAGTATTTT.

The chain is built from TRBV7-2 and TRBJ2-4, with unresolved D. The V and J ends lost 6 bases and 8 bases respectively, with 17 bases between them. There are 14 residues in the CDR3. The germline gives CDR1 SGHTA, CDR2 FQGNSA. CDR3 region: CASSFSPLNDIQYF. The CDR3 nucleotides are TGTGCCAGCAGTTTTAGTCCTTTAAATGACATTCAGTACTTC. Supplemented by reference TRBV7-2 and TRBJ2-4, the full variable domain reads GAGVSQSPSNKVTEKGKDVELRCDPISGHTALYWYRQSLGQGLEFLIYFQGNSAPDKSGLPSDRFSAERTGGSVSTLTIQRTQQEDSAVYLCASSFSPLNDIQYFGAGTRLSVL.

The chain couples TRBV7-2 to TRBJ2-2; no clear D gene. CDR1 is SGHTA and CDR2 is FQGNSA in the germline V gene. V gave up 1 base and J gave up 5 bases, with 11 bases separating them. CDR3 length equals 15 residues. Written as DNA, the CDR3 is TGTGCCAGCAGCTTAGGTGTGGGTGGAACCGGGGAGCTGTTTTTT. Translated, it gives CASSLGVGGTGELFF. Full variable domain (missing parts from reference TRBV7-2 and TRBJ2-2): GAGVSQSPSNKVTEKGKDVELRCDPISGHTALYWYRQSLGQGLEFLIYFQGNSAPDKSGLPSDRFSAERTGGSVSTLTIQRTQQEDSAVYLCASSLGVGGTGELFFGEGSRLTVL.

The chain recombines TRBV19 with TRBJ1-1; weak D call: TRBD1 (5 bases). This CDR3 spans 14 amino acids. Trimming took 3 bases from V and 3 from J, leaving 11 bases between them. Per germline, CDR1 LNHDA and CDR2 SQIVND (reference sequence). The CDR3 region is CASSIDEGYTEAFF. The CDR3 DNA reads as TGTGCCAGTAGTATCGACGAGGGGTACACTGAAGCTTTCTTT.

The chain uses TRBV7-8 and TRBJ2-2, with unresolved D. Trimming shortened V by 0 bases and J by 3 bases, and 5 bases separated the two germline ends. There are 14 residues in the CDR3. Germline lookup yields CDR1 SGHVS and CDR2 FQNEAQ. Written as DNA, the CDR3 is TGTGCCAGCAGCTTAGCGTCGCACACCGGGGAGCTGTTTTTT. This sequence encodes CASSLASHTGELFF.

The chain employs TRBV28 and TRBJ1-2; D perhaps matches TRBD1 (5 bases). The V gene lost 6 bases and the J gene lost 3 bases, with 8 bases spanning the gap. This CDR3 is 12 amino acids long. Per germline, CDR1 MDHEN and CDR2 SYDVKM. CDR3 protein: CASRGLDYGYTF. The DNA for the CDR3 is TGTGCCAGCAGGGGGCTCGACTATGGCTACACCTTC.

This clone was observed a single time. This chain links TRBV6-1 with TRBJ1-1; D not resolved. V lost 4 bases to trimming and J lost 3 bases, with 9 bases between them. Germline-derived CDR1 and CDR2 are MNHNS and SASEGT. The CDR3 has 13 amino acids. The CDR3 spells CASSAQEDTEAFF. The CDR3 DNA sequence: TGTGCCAGCAGTGCCCAGGAGGACACTGAAGCTTTCTTT.

The chain recombines TRBV7-2 with TRBJ2-5, with D unresolved. The CDR3 consists of 13 residues. Trimming cost V 3 bases and J 5 bases, with 10 bases left between them. Germline values: CDR1 SGHTA, CDR2 FQGNSA. CDR3 bases: TGTGCCAGCAGCTTCGGGCCCCGGGAGACCCAGTACTTC. Translating it yields CASSFGPRETQYF.

The chain recombines TRBV15 with TRBJ2-5; TRBD1 agrees at 10 bases. The CDR3 is 14 residues long. Trimming cost V 3 bases and J 5 bases; bases outside gene matches: 3. CDR1 and CDR2 from the germline V gene are LNHNV and YYDKDF (reference sequence). CDR3 protein: CATSRGQGKETQYF. The CDR3 DNA is TGTGCCACCAGCAGGGGACAGGGGAAGGAGACCCAGTACTTC.

V usage is TRBV29-1 and J usage is TRBJ2-1, with 10 bases matching TRBD1. Germline lookup yields CDR1 SQVTM and CDR2 ANQGSEA. The J segment lost 5 bases and the V segment lost 6 bases, leaving 4 bases of the junction unmatched. The CDR3 is 13 residues long. CDR3 coding DNA: TGCAGCGTGGGACAGGGGACCGACAATGAGCAGTTCTTC. Translated, it gives CSVGQGTDNEQFF.

This chain joins TRBV6-6 and TRBJ1-5; D is unresolved. Trimming took off 4 bases at V and 5 bases at J, with 9 bases between the two ends. Germline lookup yields CDR1 MNHNY and CDR2 SVGAGI (reference sequence). CDR3 length: 13 residues. The CDR3 sequence: CASSSPGYQPQHF. The CDR3 DNA is TGTGCCAGCAGTTCCCCAGGTTATCAGCCCCAGCATTTT.

This rearrangement joins TRBV9 to TRBJ2-2, with TRBD2 matching over 7 bases. The J segment lost 6 bases and the V segment lost 0 bases, leaving 11 bases of the junction unmatched. Germline assignment: CDR1 SGDLS and CDR2 YYNGEE. This CDR3 has 17 amino acids. The CDR3, as DNA: TGTGCCAGCAGCGTAGGAATACGTCTCGCGGGGGCCGGGGAGCTGTTTTTT. Encoded protein: CASSVGIRLAGAGELFF.

This rearrangement joins TRBV29-1 to TRBJ2-1; 13 bases agree with TRBD2. This CDR3 has 13 residues. Germline V gene lookup returns CDR1 SQVTM and CDR2 ANQGSEA. V was clipped by 6 bases and J by 8 bases; unmatched bases: 4. CDR3 bases: TGCAGCGTCCGACTAGCGGGGGGTGATGAGCAGTTCTTC. Its translation is CSVRLAGGDEQFF.

V gene TRBV6-6 combines with J gene TRBJ1-5, with 7 nucleotides matching TRBD1. V shed 5 bases and J 2 bases; nucleotides not matched to a gene: 9. The CDR3 totals 16 residues. Germline CDR1 and CDR2: MNHNY and SVGAGI (reference sequence). CDR3 sequence reads: CASSKTGVSGNQPQHF. The CDR3 DNA is TGTGCCAGCAGTAAAACAGGGGTTAGCGGCAATCAGCCCCAGCATTTT.

This clone was seen a single time. V is TRBV19 and J is TRBJ2-7; 9 positions match TRBD2. Unmatched junction bases numbered 4, after V lost 3 bases and J lost 4 bases. Germline V gene sequence: CDR1 LNHDA, CDR2 SQIVND (reference sequence). CDR3 size: 14 residues. CDR3 residues: CASSIQLAGYEQYF. In DNA form, the CDR3 reads TGTGCCAGTAGTATTCAACTAGCGGGTTACGAGCAGTACTTC.

This sequence joins TRBV7-8 and TRBJ2-7, with 10 bases identical to TRBD1. There are 16 residues in the CDR3. Trimming removed 5 bases from V and 2 bases from J; junction bases left unmatched: 9. Germline loops: CDR1 SGHVS, CDR2 FQNEAQ. The CDR3 DNA is TGTGCCAGCAGCCCACTGTCAGGACAGGGGGCCTACGAGCAGTACTTC. Amino acids: CASSPLSGQGAYEQYF. Supplemented by reference TRBV7-8 and TRBJ2-7, the full variable domain reads GAGVSQSPRYKVAKRGQDVALRCDPISGHVSLFWYQQALGQGPEFLTYFQNEAQLDKSGLPSDRFFAERPEGSVSTLKIQRTQQEDSAVYLCASSPLSGQGAYEQYFGPGTRLTVT.

The V gene is TRBV10-1, the J gene TRBJ1-1; the match to TRBD1 covers 7 bases. CDR1 and CDR2 (germline): WNHNN, SYGVQD (reference sequence). With 5 bases clipped from V and 8 bases from J, the junction kept 5 bases outside the gene matches. This CDR3 contains 12 residues. The CDR3 DNA is TGCGCCAGCAGTCCCGGGACAGCAGAAGCTTTCTTT. Protein sequence: CASSPGTAEAFF.

This chain joins TRBV5-6 and TRBJ2-5; 7 bases map to TRBD2. V lost 7 bases, J lost 0 bases, and 6 bases stayed unmatched. Germline CDR1 reads SGHDT; CDR2 reads YYEEEE. This CDR3 is built from 14 residues. The CDR3 loop is CASGRGGNQETQYF. Here the CDR3 DNA reads TGTGCCAGCGGGCGCGGGGGTAACCAAGAGACCCAGTACTTC. The entire variable domain, with the rest obtained from reference TRBV5-6 and TRBJ2-5, is as follows: DAGVTQSPTHLIKTRGQQVTLRCSPKSGHDTVSWYQQALGQGPQFIFQYYEEEERQRGNFPDRFSGHQFPNYSSELNVNALLLGDSALYLCASGRGGNQETQYFGPGTRLLVL.

The V and J genes are TRBV7-2 and TRBJ2-1; either TRBD1 or TRBD2 may supply D (5 bases each). Germline V gene data show CDR1 as SGHTA and CDR2 as FQGNSA. Trimming left V 5 bases short and J 12 bases short, with 14 bases between. The CDR3 loop spans 12 amino acids. The CDR3 loop is CASSPGTESQFF. The CDR3 region has the DNA TGTGCCAGCAGCCCCGGGACGGAATCGCAGTTCTTC.